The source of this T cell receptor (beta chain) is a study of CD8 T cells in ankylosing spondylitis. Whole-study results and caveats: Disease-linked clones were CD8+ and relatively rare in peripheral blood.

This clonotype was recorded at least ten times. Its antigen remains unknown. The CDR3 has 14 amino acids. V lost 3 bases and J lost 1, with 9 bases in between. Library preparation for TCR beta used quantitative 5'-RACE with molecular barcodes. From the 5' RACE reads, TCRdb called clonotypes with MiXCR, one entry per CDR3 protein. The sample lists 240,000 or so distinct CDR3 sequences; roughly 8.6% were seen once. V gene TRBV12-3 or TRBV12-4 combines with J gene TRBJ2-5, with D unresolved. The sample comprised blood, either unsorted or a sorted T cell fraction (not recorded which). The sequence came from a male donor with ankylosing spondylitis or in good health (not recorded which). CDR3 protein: CASSFLSVQETQYF. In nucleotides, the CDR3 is TGTGCCAGCAGTTTCCTCTCCGTCCAAGAGACCCAGTACTTC.